Listed here are 26 T cell receptor beta chains from one sample, sequenced in a study of T cells in tumors after PD-1 blockade. Some clones are missing from TCRdb's copy, which holds only in-frame ones; the method was immunoSEQ multiplex PCR. Among approximately 47,000 clones listed, 70% to 85% were seen once. Sequences were derived from PBMCs, sampled before anti-PD-1 therapy. These receptors all stem from a human donor with advanced basal cell or squamous cell carcinoma (not recorded which).

This chain connects TRBV27 to TRBJ1-1; D may be TRBD1 (5 bases). Between the trimmed V and J ends, which lost 7 bases and 1 base, there was a span of 13 bases. Germline assignment: CDR1 MNHEY and CDR2 SMNVEV (reference sequence). CDR3 length equals 14 residues. This chain's CDR3 is CASKDWDRNTEAFF. The CDR3 nucleotides read TGTGCCAGCAAGGACTGGGACCGGAACACTGAAGCTTTCTTT.

The genes are TRBV29-1 and TRBJ2-5, with D possibly being TRBD2 (5 bases). The CDR3 is 13 residues long. Trimming left V 7 bases short and J 0 bases short, with 12 bases between. Germline-derived CDR1 and CDR2 are SQVTM and ANQGSEA. The CDR3 loop is CSGRYPYQETQYF. The CDR3 region has the DNA TGCAGCGGGAGGTATCCGTACCAAGAGACCCAGTACTTC. Full variable domain (missing parts from reference TRBV29-1 and TRBJ2-5): SAVISQKPSRDICQRGTSLTIQCQVDSQVTMMFWYRQQPGQSLTLIATANQGSEATYESGFVIDKFPISRPNLTFSTLTVSNMSPEDSSIYLCSGRYPYQETQYFGPGTRLLVL.

J is TRBJ2-7 and V is TRBV6-6, with no clear D. V lost 2 bases, J lost 3 bases, and 8 bases lay in between. CDR1 is MNHNY and CDR2 is SVGAGI in the germline V gene (reference sequence). This CDR3 has 13 amino acids. CDR3 loop: CASSYNWGYEQYF. The DNA for the CDR3 is TGTGCCAGCAGTTACAATTGGGGCTACGAGCAGTACTTC.

The chain couples TRBV6-5 to TRBJ2-5; D is ambiguous. With 6 bases removed from V and 3 bases from J, the gap between germline ends came to 11 bases. The CDR3 is made up of 13 amino acids. From germline, CDR1 is MNHEY and CDR2 SVGAGI. As DNA, the CDR3 is TGTGCCAGCAGCCGTGAGGTTAAAGAGACCCAGTACTTC. As protein: CASSREVKETQYF.

The rearrangement links TRBV2 to TRBJ2-1; possibly TRBD2 for D (5 bases). The CDR3 length is 14 residues. The germline V and J ends were trimmed by 4 bases and 9 bases, with 16 bases remaining between them. Germline CDR1 SNHLY, CDR2 FYNNEI. The CDR3 DNA reads TGTGCCAGCAGTGGAGAGGGTGGGGTTGGTGAGCAGTTCTTC. It translates to CASSGEGGVGEQFF.

V is TRBV7-3 and J is TRBJ2-3; D is perhaps TRBD2 (5 bases). Germline-derived CDR1 and CDR2 are SGHTA and FQGTGA. CDR3 length: 13 residues. V shed 2 bases and J shed 3 bases, with 6 bases lying between them. The CDR3 reads CASSLGETDTQYF. CDR3 in DNA: TGTGCCAGCAGCTTAGGGGAGACAGATACGCAGTATTTT.

This clone has a single count. This sequence joins TRBV7-9 and TRBJ2-7; TRBD1 or TRBD2 may be the D gene (7 bases each). This CDR3 contains 13 residues. Looked up from germline, CDR1 is SEHNR and CDR2 is FQNEAQ (reference sequence). V lost 5 bases and J lost 7, with 15 bases in between. In DNA, the CDR3 is TGTGCCAGCAGCACTACAGGGGAGGGGGAGCAGTACTTC. This gives the protein CASSTTGEGEQYF. The whole variable domain, filled in from reference TRBV7-9 and TRBJ2-7, reads DTGVSQNPRHKITKRGQNVTFRCDPISEHNRLYWYRQTLGQGPEFLTYFQNEAQLEKSRLLSDRFSAERPKGSFSTLEIQRTEQGDSAMYLCASSTTGEGEQYFGPGTRLTVT.

This clone was seen a handful of times. The chain joins TRBV3-1 (or the pseudogene TRBV3-2) to TRBJ1-2, with a possible D match to TRBD1 (6 bases). Germline loops: CDR1 LGHDT, CDR2 YNNKEL (reference sequence). Trimming cost V 0 bases and J 7 bases, with 12 bases left between them. CDR3 length equals 14 residues. CDR3 in DNA: TGTGCCAGCAGCCAAGATGGCAGGGGAAGTGGCTACACCTTC. Residues: CASSQDGRGSGYTF.

The rearrangement uses TRBV14 and TRBJ2-1, with 9 positions matching TRBD2. Trimming cost V 4 bases and J 10 bases; bases outside gene matches: 5. This CDR3 region has 13 residues. Germline-derived CDR1 and CDR2 are SGHDN and FVKESK. The CDR3 sequence: CASSRLAGLEQFF. The CDR3 nucleotides are TGTGCCAGCAGCCGCCTAGCGGGGCTCGAGCAGTTCTTC.

The chain employs TRBV27 and TRBJ2-5; TRBD2 might be the D (7 bases). V was cut by 5 bases and J by 5 bases, with 18 bases left in between. The CDR3 runs 15 residues. Germline loops: CDR1 MNHEY, CDR2 SMNVEV (reference sequence). CDR3 region: CASSPEGGAGETQYF. The CDR3 bases are TGTGCCAGCAGTCCAGAAGGGGGGGCAGGGGAGACCCAGTACTTC.

This chain uses TRBV6-5 with TRBJ1-1; the D gene is possibly TRBD1 (5 bases). CDR1 is MNHEY, CDR2 SVGAGI, per germline. The V gene lost 10 bases and the J gene lost 1 base, with 13 bases spanning the gap. There are 13 residues in the CDR3. This CDR3 reads CATLYGGNTEAFF. In DNA, the CDR3 is TGTGCCACTCTATATGGGGGGAACACTGAAGCTTTCTTT.

Only one count was recorded for this clone. This chain joins TRBV7-8 and TRBJ2-1, with 12 positions matching TRBD1. The ends lost 5 bases at V and 8 bases at J; junction bases unmatched: 4. CDR1 and CDR2 (germline): SGHVS, FQNEAQ. The CDR3 totals 14 residues. CDR3 nucleotides: TGTGCCAGCAGCGGGGACAGGGGGCCACATGAGCAGTTCTTC. This encodes CASSGDRGPHEQFF.

This clone has only a few counts. The rearrangement links TRBV5-1 to TRBJ1-6; 7 nucleotides line up with TRBD1. The CDR3 is made up of 16 amino acids. With V trimmed by 5 bases and J by 4 bases, 9 bases remained unmatched. Germline loops: CDR1 SGHRS, CDR2 YFSETQ. The CDR3 loop reads CASRTTTGTYNSPLHF. The CDR3, as DNA: TGCGCCAGCAGGACGACGACAGGGACTTATAATTCACCCCTCCACTTT. The whole variable domain, remainder taken from reference TRBV5-1 and TRBJ1-6, is KAGVTQTPRYLIKTRGQQVTLSCSPISGHRSVSWYQQTPGQGLQFLFEYFSETQRNKGNFPGRFSGRQFSNSRSEMNVSTLELGDSALYLCASRTTTGTYNSPLHFGNGTRLTVT.

The table lists this clone with a few counts. The V and J genes are TRBV2 and TRBJ1-5; D is undetermined. The germline gives CDR1 SNHLY, CDR2 FYNNEI. V was pared by 1 base and J by 7 bases, with 5 bases between. The CDR3 runs to 12 residues. The CDR3 region is CASSEDSQPQHF. DNA for the CDR3: TGTGCCAGCAGTGAAGACAGCCAGCCCCAGCATTTT.

The chain has TRBV7-6 and TRBJ1-6; TRBD1 matches 7 bases. V trimming: 5 bases; J trimming: 8 bases; junction bases outside the gene matches: 9. The CDR3 runs 15 residues. Germline values: CDR1 SGHVS, CDR2 FNYEAQ. The CDR3 sequence: CASSARQGGDSPLHF. The CDR3 nucleotides read TGTGCCAGCAGCGCGAGGCAGGGGGGTGATTCACCCCTCCACTTT. The full variable domain, with the rest looked up from reference TRBV7-6 and TRBJ1-6, is GAGVSQSPRYKVTKRGQDVALRCDPISGHVSLYWYRQALGQGPEFLTYFNYEAQQDKSGLPNDRFSAERPEGSISTLTIQRTEQRDSAMYRCASSARQGGDSPLHFGNGTRLTVT.

The chain joins TRBV7-9 to TRBJ1-5, with D hard to call. This CDR3 has 14 residues. With 1 base removed from V and 7 bases from J, the gap between germline ends came to 11 bases. Germline lookup yields CDR1 SEHNR and CDR2 FQNEAQ (reference sequence). The CDR3, as DNA: TGTGCCAGCAGCTTAGTTCAGGAGGAACAGCCCCAGCATTTT. As protein: CASSLVQEEQPQHF.

The chain uses TRBV7-8 and TRBJ2-7; D might be TRBD2 (5 bases). Per germline, CDR1 SGHVS and CDR2 FQNEAQ. The V end lost 7 bases, the J end lost 3 bases, and 10 bases lay between the germline ends. The CDR3 is made up of 12 amino acids. Here the CDR3 DNA reads TGTGCCAGCACCCAACGGGGCTACGAGCAGTACTTC. Amino acids: CASTQRGYEQYF.

This clone was detected once. The chain carries TRBV19 and TRBJ1-5, with D perhaps matching TRBD1 (5 bases). There are 13 residues in the CDR3. V lost 7 bases, J lost 4 bases, and 11 bases lay in between. Germline CDR1 and CDR2: LNHDA and SQIVND (reference sequence). DNA for the CDR3: TGTGCCAGTAATCTTAGGGGAAATCAGCCCCAGCATTTT. It translates to CASNLRGNQPQHF.

The V gene is TRBV10-2, the J gene TRBJ2-7, with 12 nucleotides matching TRBD1. Per the germline V gene, CDR1 is WSHSY and CDR2 is SAAADI. CDR3 length: 17 residues. The V segment lost 0 bases and the J segment 7 bases; nucleotides outside the gene matches: 10. CDR3 DNA sequence: TGCGCCAGCAGTGAGTCTCCCCCGGGACAGGGGGCAGGGGAGCAGTACTTC. Protein product: CASSESPPGQGAGEQYF.

The chain uses TRBV3-1 (or the pseudogene TRBV3-2) and TRBJ2-1; 7 nucleotides match TRBD1. The germline gives CDR1 LGHDT, CDR2 YNNKEL (reference sequence). With V trimmed by 3 bases and J by 6 bases, 14 bases remained unmatched. CDR3 size: 17 residues. The CDR3 protein is CASSHEGIRGTVNEQFF. CDR3 bases: TGTGCCAGCAGCCATGAGGGGATCAGGGGGACGGTCAATGAGCAGTTCTTC.

The chain uses TRBV7-2 and TRBJ2-5, with 8 bases matching TRBD1. Germline V gene data show CDR1 as SGHTA and CDR2 as FQGNSA. The ends lost 1 base at V and 0 bases at J; junction bases unmatched: 7. The CDR3 sequence is 17 residues long. CDR3 residues: CASSLGDRRSDQETQYF. In DNA form, the CDR3 reads TGTGCCAGCAGCTTAGGGGACAGGAGGAGCGACCAAGAGACCCAGTACTTC. Filled out from reference TRBV7-2 and TRBJ2-5, the complete variable domain reads GAGVSQSPSNKVTEKGKDVELRCDPISGHTALYWYRQSLGQGLEFLIYFQGNSAPDKSGLPSDRFSAERTGGSVSTLTIQRTQQEDSAVYLCASSLGDRRSDQETQYFGPGTRLLVL.

The chain recombines TRBV27 with TRBJ2-1; 10 bases fit TRBD2. Germline V CDR1 and CDR2: MNHEY, SMNVEV (reference sequence). This CDR3 contains 17 residues. Trimming cost V 2 bases and J 6 bases; bases outside gene matches: 10. This CDR3 is CASSLELAGAGINEQFF. The CDR3 nucleotides read TGTGCCAGCAGTTTAGAGCTAGCGGGAGCAGGCATCAATGAGCAGTTCTTC.

About this clone itself: The sample holds other DNA sequences that translate to the same CDR3. The rearrangement joins TRBV24-1 to TRBJ2-5; D is undetermined. This CDR3 is built from 11 residues. CDR1 KGHDR and CDR2 SFDVKD come from the germline V gene. Trimming took 3 bases from V and 5 from J, leaving 3 bases between them. The CDR3 spells CATSDGETQYF. DNA of the CDR3: TGTGCCACCAGTGATGGTGAGACCCAGTACTTC.

The J gene is TRBJ2-7, the V gene TRBV6-5; 7 bases line up with TRBD2. The CDR3 is 15 amino acids. Germline V CDR1 and CDR2: MNHEY, SVGAGI. With V trimmed by 4 bases and J by 3 bases, 9 bases remained unmatched. The CDR3: CASSSKAAGNYEQYF. The DNA for the CDR3 is TGTGCCAGCAGTTCCAAAGCAGCGGGGAACTACGAGCAGTACTTC.

The chain uses TRBV4-2 and TRBJ2-3; D might be TRBD2 (6 bases). CDR1 LGHNA and CDR2 YNFKEQ come from the germline V gene. Trimming left V 4 bases short and J 0 bases short, with 14 bases between. The CDR3 runs 16 residues. CDR3 nucleotide sequence: TGTGCCAGCAGCCCCCAGGAGGGCGGGAGCACAGATACGCAGTATTTT. Translating gives CASSPQEGGSTDTQYF.

This sequence joins TRBV5-6 and TRBJ1-3; D not certain. Germline values: CDR1 SGHDT, CDR2 YYEEEE. This CDR3 has 14 amino acids. Trimming left V 5 bases short and J 0 bases short, with 9 bases between. The CDR3 DNA follows: TGTGCCAGCAGTTTTTATACCTCTGGAAACACCATATATTTT. This sequence encodes CASSFYTSGNTIYF.